This is a list of T cell receptor beta chains from one sample in a study of cytomegalovirus exposure and HLA in healthy donors. Clones were read by immunoSEQ multiplex PCR, and TCRdb kept only the in-frame ones, dropping some. The table includes 180,000 or so clones, 70% to 85% detected once. Material: PBMCs. These receptors originate from a boy younger than 10 in good health and CMV-seronegative. CDR3s include the opening cysteine and the closing phenylalanine or tryptophan. The D gene is left open where the match is weak. The size entry is marked missing in some rows and otherwise reads once, few, many or a size class.

NA	TRBV30	TRBJ2-5	NA	CAWRVTPGVGTQYF	TGTGCCTGGAGAGTGACCCCGGGGGTCGGGACCCAGTACTTC
TRBD2	TRBV6-5	TRBJ2-2	NA	CASSSARGGYTGELFF	TGTGCCAGCAGTTCCGCCCGCGGGGGGTACACCGGGGAGCTGTTTTTT
NA	TRBV9	TRBJ1-5	NA	CASSVGAGPGKPQHF	TGTGCCAGCAGCGTAGGGGCTGGGCCGGGGAAGCCCCAGCATTTT
NA	TRBV7-9	TRBJ1-1	NA	CASSLSTGGTEAFF	TGTGCCAGCAGCTTATCGACAGGCGGCACTGAAGCTTTCTTT
NA	TRBV21-1	TRBJ1-1	NA	CASTHPPGQNMNTEAFF	TGTGCCAGCACCCATCCGCCCGGACAGAATATGAACACTGAAGCTTTCTTT
TRBD1	TRBV11-2	TRBJ1-5	NA	CASGQGGTQPQHF	TGTGCCAGCGGACAGGGCGGGACTCAGCCCCAGCATTTT
TRBD2	TRBV4-2	TRBJ2-5	NA	CASSQVQGRGGHPETQYF	TGTGCCAGCAGCCAAGTTCAAGGGCGGGGGGGCCACCCAGAGACCCAGTACTTC
TRBD1	TRBV5-4	TRBJ1-4	NA	CASSGNDRGNEKLFF	TGTGCCAGCAGCGGAAATGACAGGGGTAATGAAAAACTGTTTTTT
NA	TRBV13	TRBJ1-1	few	CASSSPVEVFMNTEAFF	TGTGCCAGCAGCTCCCCGGTGGAGGTTTTCATGAACACTGAAGCTTTCTTT
TRBD1	TRBV18	TRBJ2-3	NA	CASSPQDYRGRDTQYF	TGTGCCAGCTCACCACAGGATTACAGGGGGCGAGATACGCAGTATTTT
NA	TRBV6-5	TRBJ2-3	NA	CASSFSYRVHTDTQYF	TGTGCCAGCAGTTTTTCATACAGGGTACACACAGATACGCAGTATTTT
NA	TRBV6-1	TRBJ2-7	NA	CASSQGSYEQYF	TGTGCCAGCAGTCAGGGGTCCTACGAGCAGTACTTC
NA	TRBV4-1	TRBJ1-5	NA	CASSPGRGQRAQPQHF	TGCGCCAGCAGCCCGGGGAGGGGTCAGCGGGCTCAGCCCCAGCATTTT
TRBD2	TRBV7-2	TRBJ2-7	NA	CASSLATSGGRYEQYF	TGTGCCAGCAGCTTAGCCACTAGCGGGGGGAGGTACGAGCAGTACTTC
NA	TRBV9	TRBJ1-5	NA	CASSPGSSNQPQHF	TGTGCCAGCAGCCCAGGGTCGTCGAATCAGCCCCAGCATTTT
TRBD2	TRBV5-4	TRBJ2-3	NA	CASSLPSGVTDTQYF	TGTGCCAGCAGCTTGCCTAGCGGGGTCACAGATACGCAGTATTTT
TRBD1	TRBV11-3	TRBJ2-1	NA	CASSLELRDSNEQFF	TGTGCCAGCAGCTTAGAGCTAAGGGACAGCAATGAGCAGTTCTTC
NA	TRBV7-9	TRBJ1-2	NA	CASSLEGGGYTF	TGTGCCAGCAGCTTAGAAGGAGGGGGCTACACCTTC
TRBD2	TRBV2	TRBJ2-1	NA	CASRVSGGAGNEQFF	TGTGCCAGCAGGGTTAGCGGGGGGGCGGGAAATGAGCAGTTCTTC
NA	TRBV6-5	TRBJ1-3	NA	CASSSLELRNTIYF	TGTGCCAGCAGTTCCCTGGAGTTGAGAAACACCATATATTTT
TRBD2	TRBV6-5	TRBJ2-3	NA	CASSYDRGGADTQYF	TGTGCCAGCAGTTACGACCGGGGGGGGGCAGATACGCAGTATTTT
NA	TRBV18	TRBJ2-7	NA	CASSPRAGDVYEQYF	TGTGCCAGCTCACCACGGGCAGGGGATGTGTACGAGCAGTACTTC
NA	TRBV7-9	TRBJ2-1	few	CASSHPTSSYNEQFF	TGTGCCAGCAGCCACCCGACTAGCTCCTACAATGAGCAGTTCTTC
TRBD2	TRBV7-3	TRBJ2-1	few	CASSLGLALNEQFF	TGTGCCAGCAGCTTGGGACTAGCCCTCAATGAGCAGTTCTTC
NA	TRBV27	TRBJ1-2	NA	CASTKWGNGRGEYGYTF	TGTGCCAGCACCAAATGGGGGAACGGCAGGGGAGAGTATGGCTACACCTTC
TRBD1	TRBV13	TRBJ1-2	NA	CASSSGGGYYGYTF	TGTGCCAGCAGCTCAGGGGGGGGATACTATGGCTACACCTTC
TRBD1	TRBV2	TRBJ1-4	NA	CASSARGEKLFF	TGTGCCAGCAGTGCCAGGGGGGAAAAACTGTTTTTT
NA	TRBV4-3	TRBJ2-6	once	CASSQVDFWDTSGANVLTF	TGCGCCAGCAGCCAAGTTGACTTTTGGGACACCTCTGGGGCCAACGTCCTGACTTTC
TRBD1	TRBV12-5	TRBJ1-5	NA	CASGGGQSNQPQHF	TGTGCTAGTGGGGGGGGACAGTCTAATCAGCCCCAGCATTTT
NA	TRBV5-5	TRBJ1-1	NA	CASSFHPLRMNTEAFF	TGTGCCAGCAGCTTCCATCCCCTGAGAATGAACACTGAAGCTTTCTTT
TRBD1	TRBV29-1	TRBJ2-7	NA	CSTRTGDNYEQYF	TGCAGCACCAGGACAGGGGACAACTACGAGCAGTACTTC
NA	TRBV18	TRBJ1-2	few	CASSPFSASQNYGYTF	TGTGCCAGCTCACCCTTCAGCGCCTCTCAGAACTATGGCTACACCTTC
NA	TRBV10-3	TRBJ1-4	NA	CAISDGGKLFF	TGTGCCATCAGTGATGGCGGAAAGCTGTTTTTT
NA	TRBV29-1	TRBJ1-2	NA	CSVEEGRGNYGYTF	TGCAGCGTTGAAGAGGGAAGGGGGAACTATGGCTACACCTTC
NA	TRBV14	TRBJ2-5	NA	CASSQVQGLQETQYF	TGTGCCAGCAGCCAAGTCCAGGGATTACAAGAGACCCAGTACTTC
TRBD1	TRBV6-5	TRBJ2-7	NA	CASRRTGAYEQYF	TGTGCCAGCAGACGGACAGGGGCCTACGAGCAGTACTTC
TRBD1	TRBV4-1	TRBJ2-5	few	CASSQIRGETQYF	TGCGCCAGCAGCCAGATCAGGGGGGAGACCCAGTACTTC
NA	TRBV19	TRBJ2-2	NA	CASSIYHRAETGELFF	TGTGCCAGTAGTATTTACCACAGGGCAGAAACCGGGGAGCTGTTTTTT
TRBD1	TRBV30	TRBJ1-1	NA	CAWSKTGGNTEAFF	TGTGCCTGGAGTAAAACAGGGGGAAACACTGAAGCTTTCTTT
NA	TRBV7-9	TRBJ1-1	NA	CASSLGWGGWNTEAFF	TGTGCCAGCAGCTTAGGATGGGGGGGCTGGAACACTGAAGCTTTCTTT
TRBD1	TRBV18	TRBJ1-2	NA	CASSPLTGDYGYTF	TGTGCCAGCTCACCACTGACAGGGGACTATGGCTACACCTTC
TRBD2	TRBV6-1	TRBJ2-2	NA	CASSEGSGGYTGELFF	TGTGCCAGCAGTGAAGGTAGCGGGGGATACACCGGGGAGCTGTTTTTT
NA	TRBV2	TRBJ2-7	NA	CATRKYRDEQYF	TGTGCCACCCGAAAGTACCGGGACGAGCAGTACTTC
NA	TRBV15	TRBJ2-7	NA	CAISQTGTYEQYF	TGTGCCATCAGTCAAACAGGGACCTACGAGCAGTACTTC
TRBD2	TRBV7-2	TRBJ2-3	once	CASSRALRTWGGDTQYF	TGTGCCAGCAGCCGAGCCCTAAGGACCTGGGGGGGAGATACGCAGTATTTT
NA	TRBV5-5	TRBJ2-7	NA	CASSFSRGYEQYF	TGTGCCAGCAGCTTTTCCAGGGGATACGAGCAGTACTTC